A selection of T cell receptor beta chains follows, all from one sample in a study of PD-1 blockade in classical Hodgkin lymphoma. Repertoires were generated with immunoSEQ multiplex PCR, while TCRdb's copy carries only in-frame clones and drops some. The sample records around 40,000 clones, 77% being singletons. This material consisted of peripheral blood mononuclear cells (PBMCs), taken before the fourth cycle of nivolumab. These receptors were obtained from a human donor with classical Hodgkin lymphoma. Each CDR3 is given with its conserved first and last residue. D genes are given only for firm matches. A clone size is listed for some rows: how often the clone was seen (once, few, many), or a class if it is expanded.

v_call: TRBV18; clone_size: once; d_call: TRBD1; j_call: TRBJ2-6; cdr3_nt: TGTGCCAGCGACAGGGCTGGGGCCAACGTCCTGACTTTC; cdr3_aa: CASDRAGANVLTF
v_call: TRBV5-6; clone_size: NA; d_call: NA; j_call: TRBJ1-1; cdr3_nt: TGTGCCAGCAGCTTCGGGGGCCGGGCTGAAGCTTTCTTT; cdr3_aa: CASSFGGRAEAFF
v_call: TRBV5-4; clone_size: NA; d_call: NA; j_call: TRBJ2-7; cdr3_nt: TGTGCCAGCAGCTTGGACAGGACCTACGAGCAGTACTTC; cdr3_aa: CASSLDRTYEQYF
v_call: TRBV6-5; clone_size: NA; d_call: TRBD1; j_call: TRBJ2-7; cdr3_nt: TGTGCCAGCACCCTCCAGGGGACAGGGAGCTACGAGCAGTACTTC; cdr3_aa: CASTLQGTGSYEQYF
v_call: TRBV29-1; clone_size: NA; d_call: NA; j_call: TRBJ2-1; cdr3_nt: TGCAGCGTTAAGTCGGCCCAGCGCCACTACAATGAGCAGTTCTTC; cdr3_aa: CSVKSAQRHYNEQFF
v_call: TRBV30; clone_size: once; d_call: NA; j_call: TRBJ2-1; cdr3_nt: TGTGCCTGGAGTTGGTACAATGAGCAGTTCTTC; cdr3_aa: CAWSWYNEQFF
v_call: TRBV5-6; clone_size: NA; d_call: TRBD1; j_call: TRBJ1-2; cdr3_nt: TGTGCCAGCAGCTTGCCCGGACAGGGTGGGTATGGCTACACCTTC; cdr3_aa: CASSLPGQGGYGYTF
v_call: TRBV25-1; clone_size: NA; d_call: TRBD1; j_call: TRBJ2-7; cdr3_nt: TGTGCCAGCAGTGTCGGGACAGGACCCTACGAGCAGTACTTC; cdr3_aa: CASSVGTGPYEQYF
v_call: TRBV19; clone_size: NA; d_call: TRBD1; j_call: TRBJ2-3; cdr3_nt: TGTGCCAGTAGCCACCTTCGCGGGACAGGGTCCGATACGCAGTATTTT; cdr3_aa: CASSHLRGTGSDTQYF
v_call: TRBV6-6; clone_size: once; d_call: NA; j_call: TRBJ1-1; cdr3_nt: TGTGCCAGCAGTTGGGCCCTTGAAGCTTTCTTT; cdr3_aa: CASSWALEAFF
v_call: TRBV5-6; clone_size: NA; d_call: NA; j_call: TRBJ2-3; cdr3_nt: TGTGCCAGCAGCTTTCAAATGTTCAGGGGAGGGAAAGATACGCAGTATTTT; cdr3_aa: CASSFQMFRGGKDTQYF
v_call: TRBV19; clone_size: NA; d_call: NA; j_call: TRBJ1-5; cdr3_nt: TGTGCCAGTAGTATTGTCCTAAAAACGCCCCAGCATTTT; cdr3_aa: CASSIVLKTPQHF
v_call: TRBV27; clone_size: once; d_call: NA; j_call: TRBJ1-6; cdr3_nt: TGTGCCAGCAGTTCGTCAACCCTATATAATTCACCCCTCCACTTT; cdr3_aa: CASSSSTLYNSPLHF
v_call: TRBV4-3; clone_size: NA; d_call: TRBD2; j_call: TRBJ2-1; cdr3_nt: TGCGCCAGCAGCCAAGGTTTGGGCGGCGGGGGGCTTGGAAATGAGCAGTTCTTC; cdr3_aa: CASSQGLGGGGLGNEQFF
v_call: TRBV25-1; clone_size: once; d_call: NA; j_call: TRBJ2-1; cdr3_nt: TGTGCCAGCAGTTTTGCGGGCAGGGGAATAGTAAATGAGCAGTTCTTC; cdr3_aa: CASSFAGRGIVNEQFF
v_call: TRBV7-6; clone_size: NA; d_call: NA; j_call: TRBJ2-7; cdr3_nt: TGTGCCAGCAGCTTACAACAGGGTAACGAGCAGTACTTC; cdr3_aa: CASSLQQGNEQYF
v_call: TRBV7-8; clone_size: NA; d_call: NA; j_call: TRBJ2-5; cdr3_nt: TGTGCCAGCAGCTTATTCCAAGAGACCCAGTACTTC; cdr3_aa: CASSLFQETQYF
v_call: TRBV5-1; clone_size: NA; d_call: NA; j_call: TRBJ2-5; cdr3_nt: TGCGCCAGCAGCTTGGGGACAGTCCAAGAGACCCAGTACTTC; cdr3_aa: CASSLGTVQETQYF
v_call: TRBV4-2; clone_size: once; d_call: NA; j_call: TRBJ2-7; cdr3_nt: TGTGCCAGCAGCCAAGAACAGGCGTACGAGCAGTACTTC; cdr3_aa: CASSQEQAYEQYF
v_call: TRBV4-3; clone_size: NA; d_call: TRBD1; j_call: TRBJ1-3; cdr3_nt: TGCGCCAGCAGCCAGGATCCCCTGACAGGGGTGGGGGGAAACACCATATATTTT; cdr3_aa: CASSQDPLTGVGGNTIYF
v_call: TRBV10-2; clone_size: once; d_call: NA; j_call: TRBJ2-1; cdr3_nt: TGCGCCAGCAGCAGGGTTTTTGGCTCCTACAATGAGCAGTTCTTC; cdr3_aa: CASSRVFGSYNEQFF
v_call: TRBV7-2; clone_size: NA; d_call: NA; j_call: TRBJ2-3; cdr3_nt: TGTGCCAGCAGCTTAAATTCGGTGGGAGATACGCAGTATTTT; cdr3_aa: CASSLNSVGDTQYF
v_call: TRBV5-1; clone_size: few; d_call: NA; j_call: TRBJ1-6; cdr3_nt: TGCGCCAGCAGCTTGACTGGTGGTAATTCACCCCTCCACTTT; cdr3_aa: CASSLTGGNSPLHF
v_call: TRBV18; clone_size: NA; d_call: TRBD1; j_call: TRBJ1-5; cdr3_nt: TGTGCCAGCTCATCGGGACAGGGGCGTGTTCAGCCCCAGCATTTT; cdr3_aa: CASSSGQGRVQPQHF
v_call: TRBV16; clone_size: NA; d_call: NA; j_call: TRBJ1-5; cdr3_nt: TGTGCCAGCAGCCGTCACACGGTTTTCAATCAGCCCCAGCATTTT; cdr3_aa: CASSRHTVFNQPQHF
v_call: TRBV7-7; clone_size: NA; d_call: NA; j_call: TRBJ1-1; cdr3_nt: TGTGCTAGCAGCTTAGAGGGACGTACTGAAGCTTTCTTT; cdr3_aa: CASSLEGRTEAFF
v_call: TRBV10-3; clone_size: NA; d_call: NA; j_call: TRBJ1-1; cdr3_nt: TGTGCCATCAGGCCGACCGTTTTCTCTGAAGCTTTCTTT; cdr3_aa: CAIRPTVFSEAFF
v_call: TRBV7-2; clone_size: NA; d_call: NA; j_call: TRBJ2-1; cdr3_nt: TGTGCCAGCAGCCAAGGAGGGGGCACCTACAATGAGCAGTTCTTC; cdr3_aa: CASSQGGGTYNEQFF
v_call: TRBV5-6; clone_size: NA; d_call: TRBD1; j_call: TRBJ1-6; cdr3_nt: TGTGCCAGCAGCTATGGGGACAGGGCGGGATCACCCCTCCACTTT; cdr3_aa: CASSYGDRAGSPLHF
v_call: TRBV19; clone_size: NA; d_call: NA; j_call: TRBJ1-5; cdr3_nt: TGTGCCAGTAGTATGGGGTTCGGGTCGGGTCAGCCCCAGCATTTT; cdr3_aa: CASSMGFGSGQPQHF
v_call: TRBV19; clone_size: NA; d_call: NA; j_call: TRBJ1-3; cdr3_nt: TGTGCCAGTAGTCGGACGGAGAGCTCTGGAAACACCATATATTTT; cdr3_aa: CASSRTESSGNTIYF
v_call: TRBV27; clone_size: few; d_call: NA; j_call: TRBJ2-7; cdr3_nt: TGTGCCAGCAGTCACCCGGGGTCTTTCGAGCAGTACTTC; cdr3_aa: CASSHPGSFEQYF
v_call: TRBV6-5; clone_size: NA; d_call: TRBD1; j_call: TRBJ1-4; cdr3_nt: TGTGCCAGCAGTTACCGATTCGGGACAGCTAATGAAAAACTGTTTTTT; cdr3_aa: CASSYRFGTANEKLFF
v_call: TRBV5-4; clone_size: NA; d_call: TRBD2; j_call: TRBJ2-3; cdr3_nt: TGTGCCAGCAGCTTAGGGACTAGCGGGGGGGGACGCACAGATACGCAGTATTTT; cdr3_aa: CASSLGTSGGGRTDTQYF
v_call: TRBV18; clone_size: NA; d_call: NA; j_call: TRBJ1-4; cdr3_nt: TGTGCCAGCTCACCAGGGCCCAATGAAAAACTGTTTTTT; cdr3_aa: CASSPGPNEKLFF
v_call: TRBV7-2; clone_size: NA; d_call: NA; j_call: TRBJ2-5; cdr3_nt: TGTGCCAGCAGCTTACGGTGGGCCACCTCTGAGACCCAGTACTTC; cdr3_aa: CASSLRWATSETQYF
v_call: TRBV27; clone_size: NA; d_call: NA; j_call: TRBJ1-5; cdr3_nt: TGTGCCAGCAGTCCCGGACATAGCAATCAGCCCCAGCATTTT; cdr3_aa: CASSPGHSNQPQHF
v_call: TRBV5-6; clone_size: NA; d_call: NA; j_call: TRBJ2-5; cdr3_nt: TGTGCCAGCAGCTTGATCCAAGAGACCCAGTACTTC; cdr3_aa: CASSLIQETQYF
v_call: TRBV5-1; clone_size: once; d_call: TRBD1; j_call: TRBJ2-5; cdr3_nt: TGCGCCAGCAACTTTGGCGCAGGGGGACAGCAAGAGACCCAGTACTTC; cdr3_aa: CASNFGAGGQQETQYF
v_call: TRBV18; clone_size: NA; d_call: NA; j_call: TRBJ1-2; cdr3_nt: TGTGCCAGCTCACCGACTAGAACACCGGGACGGGGAAACTATGGCTACACCTTC; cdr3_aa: CASSPTRTPGRGNYGYTF
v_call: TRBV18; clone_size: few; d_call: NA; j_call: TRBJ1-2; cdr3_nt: TGTGCCAGCTCACCCTCGGGAGGGGCGCATAATGGCTACACCTTC; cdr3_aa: CASSPSGGAHNGYTF
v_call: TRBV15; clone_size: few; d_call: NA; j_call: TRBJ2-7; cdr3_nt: TGTGCCACCAGCAGAGATATAGGTCGGGGCAGGACCTACGAGCAGTACTTC; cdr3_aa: CATSRDIGRGRTYEQYF
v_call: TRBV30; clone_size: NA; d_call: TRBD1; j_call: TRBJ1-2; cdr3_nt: TGTGCCTGGAGTGGGGGGACAGGAGCTAACTTCTATGGCTACACCTTC; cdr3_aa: CAWSGGTGANFYGYTF
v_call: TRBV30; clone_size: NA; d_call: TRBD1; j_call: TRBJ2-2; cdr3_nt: TGTGCCTGGATCCCGGACAGGGTATCAACCGGGGAGCTGTTTTTT; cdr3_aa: CAWIPDRVSTGELFF
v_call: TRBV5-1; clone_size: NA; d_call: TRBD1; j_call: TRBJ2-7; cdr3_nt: TGCGCCAGCAGCCGCGATACAGGGGGCGGCTACGAGCAGTACTTC; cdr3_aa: CASSRDTGGGYEQYF
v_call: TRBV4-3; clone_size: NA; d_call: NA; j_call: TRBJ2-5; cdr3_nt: TGCGCCAGCAGCCAAGATGTGGGAGAGACCCAGTACTTC; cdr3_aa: CASSQDVGETQYF
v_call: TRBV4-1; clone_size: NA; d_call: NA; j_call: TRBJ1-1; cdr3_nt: TGCGCCAGCAGCCAACCGACCGTGAACACTGAAGCTTTCTTT; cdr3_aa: CASSQPTVNTEAFF
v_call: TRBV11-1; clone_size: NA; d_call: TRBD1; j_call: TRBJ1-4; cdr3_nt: TGTGCCAGCAGCTTGACAGGGGGTGAAAAACTGTTTTTT; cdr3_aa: CASSLTGGEKLFF
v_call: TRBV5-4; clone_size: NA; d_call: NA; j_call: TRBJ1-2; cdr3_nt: TGTGCCAGCAGCCCTCCGGGCCTGGGAGGCTACACCTTC; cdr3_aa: CASSPPGLGGYTF
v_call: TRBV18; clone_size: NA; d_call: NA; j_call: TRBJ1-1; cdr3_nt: TGTGCCAGCTCATTTGGGGGTAGCACTGAAGCTTTCTTT; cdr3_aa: CASSFGGSTEAFF
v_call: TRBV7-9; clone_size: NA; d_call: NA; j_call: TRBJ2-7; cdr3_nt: TGTGCCAGCAGCTTTCCAGACTACGAGCAGTACTTC; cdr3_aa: CASSFPDYEQYF
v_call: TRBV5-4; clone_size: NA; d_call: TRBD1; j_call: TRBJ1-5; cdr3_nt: TGTGCCAGCAGCGTGGACAGGGGAGATCAGCCCCAGCATTTT; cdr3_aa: CASSVDRGDQPQHF